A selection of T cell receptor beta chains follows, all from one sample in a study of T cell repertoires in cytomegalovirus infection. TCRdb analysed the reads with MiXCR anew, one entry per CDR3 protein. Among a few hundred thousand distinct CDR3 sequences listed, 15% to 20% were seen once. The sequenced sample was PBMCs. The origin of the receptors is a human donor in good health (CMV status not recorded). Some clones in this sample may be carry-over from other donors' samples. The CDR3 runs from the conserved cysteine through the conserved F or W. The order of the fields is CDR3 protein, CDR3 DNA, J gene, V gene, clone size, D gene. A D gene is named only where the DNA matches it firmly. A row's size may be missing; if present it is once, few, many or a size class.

CDR3aa: CASSLSGGRGNQPQHF
CDR3nt: TGTGCCAGCAGTTTATCGGGGGGACGGGGTAATCAGCCCCAGCATTTT
j_gene: TRBJ1-5
v_gene: TRBV12-3/TRBV12-4
abundance: few
d_gene: .

CDR3aa: CASSQERRQETQYF
CDR3nt: TGTGCCAGCAGCCAAGAAAGGCGACAAGAGACCCAGTACTTC
j_gene: TRBJ2-5
v_gene: TRBV14
abundance: few
d_gene: .

CDR3aa: CASSSSDRGTGGYGYTF
CDR3nt: TGTGCCAGCAGTTCCAGCGACAGGGGAACGGGAGGGTATGGCTACACCTTC
j_gene: TRBJ1-2
v_gene: TRBV6-1
abundance: many
d_gene: TRBD1

CDR3aa: CSARTLGSYYGYTF
CDR3nt: TGCAGTGCTAGGACCCTGGGGAGCTACTATGGCTACACCTTC
j_gene: TRBJ1-2
v_gene: TRBV20-1
abundance: .
d_gene: .

CDR3aa: CASNRGSSYNEQFF
CDR3nt: TGTGCCAGCAACCGGGGTAGCTCCTACAATGAGCAGTTCTTC
j_gene: TRBJ2-1
v_gene: TRBV28
abundance: .
d_gene: .

CDR3aa: CASSRSSPRDSPLHF
CDR3nt: TGTGCCAGCAGTCGTTCGTCCCCCAGGGATTCACCCCTCCACTTT
j_gene: TRBJ1-6
v_gene: TRBV12-3/TRBV12-4
abundance: .
d_gene: .

CDR3aa: CASSLGAGGYNSPLHF
CDR3nt: TGTGCCAGCAGTTTGGGGGCAGGGGGCTATAATTCACCCCTCCACTTT
j_gene: TRBJ1-6
v_gene: TRBV28
abundance: .
d_gene: TRBD1

CDR3aa: CSALAPTGTGELFF
CDR3nt: TGCAGTGCCCTAGCACCTACGGGCACCGGGGAGCTGTTTTTT
j_gene: TRBJ2-2
v_gene: TRBV20-1
abundance: few
d_gene: .

CDR3aa: CASSTGQPGANTEAFF
CDR3nt: TGTGCCAGCTCAACAGGACAGCCTGGGGCGAACACTGAAGCTTTCTTT
j_gene: TRBJ1-1
v_gene: TRBV18
abundance: .
d_gene: .

CDR3aa: CASSWLAGSETQYF
CDR3nt: TGTGCCAGCAGCTGGCTAGCGGGGAGTGAGACCCAGTACTTC
j_gene: TRBJ2-5
v_gene: TRBV7-2
abundance: many
d_gene: TRBD2

CDR3aa: CASSQDLAGATGELFF
CDR3nt: TGTGCCAGCAGCCAAGATCTAGCGGGGGCCACCGGGGAGCTGTTTTTT
j_gene: TRBJ2-2
v_gene: TRBV4-2
abundance: few
d_gene: TRBD2

CDR3aa: CSALFRGGIEETQYF
CDR3nt: TGCAGTGCCCTCTTCCGGGGGGGCATCGAGGAGACCCAGTACTTC
j_gene: TRBJ2-5
v_gene: TRBV20-1
abundance: few
d_gene: TRBD2

CDR3aa: CASRPRVFNQPQHF
CDR3nt: TGTGCCAGCAGGCCCAGGGTATTCAATCAGCCCCAGCATTTT
j_gene: TRBJ1-5
v_gene: TRBV6-1
abundance: many
d_gene: .

CDR3aa: CASSPPGQGVYNEQFF
CDR3nt: TGTGCCAGCTCACCGCCGGGACAGGGCGTATACAATGAGCAGTTCTTC
j_gene: TRBJ2-1
v_gene: TRBV18
abundance: .
d_gene: TRBD1

CDR3aa: CASTNQREGRLFEGEAFF
CDR3nt: TGTGCCAGCACCAATCAGAGGGAGGGTCGGCTGTTTGAAGGTGAAGCTTTCTTT
j_gene: TRBJ1-1
v_gene: TRBV5-6
abundance: many
d_gene: .

CDR3aa: CSASPGTSGGAQFF
CDR3nt: TGCAGTGCTAGCCCCGGGACTAGCGGGGGGGCGCAGTTCTTC
j_gene: TRBJ2-1
v_gene: TRBV20-1
abundance: .
d_gene: TRBD2

CDR3aa: CASSFEIGGNQPQHF
CDR3nt: TGTGCCAGCAGCTTTGAGATAGGGGGCAATCAGCCCCAGCATTTT
j_gene: TRBJ1-5
v_gene: TRBV7-2
abundance: few
d_gene: .

CDR3aa: CASSPDLQDGYTF
CDR3nt: TGTGCCAGCTCACCTGATCTACAGGATGGCTACACCTTC
j_gene: TRBJ1-2
v_gene: TRBV18
abundance: .
d_gene: .

CDR3aa: CASSTGATNEKLFF
CDR3nt: TGTGCCAGTAGTACGGGGGCTACTAATGAAAAACTGTTTTTT
j_gene: TRBJ1-4
v_gene: TRBV19
abundance: few
d_gene: .

CDR3aa: CSALQGAGPYEQYF
CDR3nt: TGCAGTGCTCTGCAGGGGGCCGGGCCCTACGAGCAGTACTTC
j_gene: TRBJ2-7
v_gene: TRBV20-1
abundance: few
d_gene: TRBD1

CDR3aa: CASSGVGGLPGNTIYF
CDR3nt: TGTGCCAGCAGCGGAGTGGGGGGTCTTCCGGGAAACACCATATATTTT
j_gene: TRBJ1-3
v_gene: TRBV11-2
abundance: many
d_gene: .

CDR3aa: CASSSLGGGGYEQYF
CDR3nt: TGTGCCAGCAGCTCCTTAGGCGGGGGAGGCTACGAGCAGTACTTC
j_gene: TRBJ2-7
v_gene: TRBV7-2
abundance: many
d_gene: TRBD2

CDR3aa: CASSEVVQGAKFGPLHF
CDR3nt: TGTGCCAGCAGTGAAGTGGTGCAGGGGGCGAAATTTGGACCCCTCCACTTT
j_gene: TRBJ1-6
v_gene: TRBV2
abundance: .
d_gene: TRBD1

CDR3aa: CASSPRSTNEKLFF
CDR3nt: TGTGCCAGCAGTCCAAGGTCAACTAATGAAAAACTGTTTTTT
j_gene: TRBJ1-4
v_gene: TRBV6-1
abundance: .
d_gene: .

CDR3aa: CSARDLGLGGNTIYF
CDR3nt: TGCAGTGCTAGAGACCTCGGACTCGGAGGAAACACCATATATTTT
j_gene: TRBJ1-3
v_gene: TRBV20-1
abundance: .
d_gene: .

CDR3aa: CASSSLNLEGLNSPLHF
CDR3nt: TGTGCCAGCAGCTCCTTGAACCTCGAGGGCCTTAATTCACCCCTCCACTTT
j_gene: TRBJ1-6
v_gene: TRBV7-6
abundance: .
d_gene: .

CDR3aa: CASSSRVGAYEQYF
CDR3nt: TGTGCCAGCAGCTCCCGGGTAGGGGCCTACGAGCAGTACTTC
j_gene: TRBJ2-7
v_gene: TRBV7-2
abundance: many
d_gene: .

CDR3aa: CASSSPPGNQPQHF
CDR3nt: TGTGCCAGCAGTTCCCCTCCCGGGAATCAGCCCCAGCATTTT
j_gene: TRBJ1-5
v_gene: TRBV6-6
abundance: few
d_gene: .

CDR3aa: CASTERGQPQHF
CDR3nt: TGTGCCAGTACTGAAAGAGGACAGCCCCAGCATTTT
j_gene: TRBJ1-5
v_gene: TRBV19
abundance: .
d_gene: .

CDR3aa: CASSLLGQGVSYNEQFF
CDR3nt: TGCGCCAGCAGCTTGTTGGGGCAGGGGGTCTCCTACAATGAGCAGTTCTTC
j_gene: TRBJ2-1
v_gene: TRBV5-1
abundance: few
d_gene: TRBD1

CDR3aa: CASVRGQGLGQPQHF
CDR3nt: TGTGCCAGCGTCCGGGGGCAGGGGCTCGGTCAGCCCCAGCATTTT
j_gene: TRBJ1-5
v_gene: TRBV12-3/TRBV12-4
abundance: many
d_gene: .

CDR3aa: CSARGPYEQYF
CDR3nt: TGCAGTGCTAGAGGGCCTTACGAGCAGTACTTC
j_gene: TRBJ2-7
v_gene: TRBV20-1
abundance: few
d_gene: .

CDR3aa: CSAERRWSRGRVTDTQYF
CDR3nt: TGCAGTGCTGAACGGCGCTGGTCGAGGGGGAGGGTCACAGATACGCAGTATTTT
j_gene: TRBJ2-3
v_gene: TRBV20-1
abundance: few
d_gene: .

CDR3aa: CASSSGQGVSPLHF
CDR3nt: TGTGCCAGCAGCTCGGGACAGGGAGTTTCACCCCTCCACTTT
j_gene: TRBJ1-6
v_gene: TRBV7-9
abundance: few
d_gene: TRBD1

CDR3aa: CASSKQNNLNQPQHF
CDR3nt: TGTGCCAGTAGTAAACAGAACAACCTAAATCAGCCCCAGCATTTT
j_gene: TRBJ1-5
v_gene: TRBV19
abundance: many
d_gene: .

CDR3aa: CSARRTGEALF
CDR3nt: TGCAGTGCCCGACGGACAGGAGAAGCCCTCTTC
j_gene: TRBJ1-2
v_gene: TRBV20-1
abundance: few
d_gene: TRBD1

CDR3aa: CASSFGGRDYGYTF
CDR3nt: TGTGCCAGCAGTTTTGGGGGACGAGACTATGGCTACACCTTC
j_gene: TRBJ1-2
v_gene: TRBV12-3/TRBV12-4
abundance: few
d_gene: .

CDR3aa: CASRPMERGDRETQYF
CDR3nt: TGTGCCAGCAGGCCCATGGAGCGGGGGGACCGGGAGACCCAGTACTTC
j_gene: TRBJ2-5
v_gene: TRBV2
abundance: .
d_gene: TRBD2

CDR3aa: CASSLAPVSGNTIYF
CDR3nt: TGTGCCAGCAGCTTAGCTCCAGTCTCTGGAAACACCATATATTTT
j_gene: TRBJ1-3
v_gene: TRBV7-9
abundance: many
d_gene: .

CDR3aa: CASIQGASTEAFF
CDR3nt: TGTGCCAGCATCCAGGGGGCGAGCACTGAAGCTTTCTTT
j_gene: TRBJ1-1
v_gene: TRBV12-3/TRBV12-4
abundance: many
d_gene: TRBD1

CDR3aa: CASSQGQGIVSPLHF
CDR3nt: TGTGCCAGCAGTCAGGGACAGGGGATTGTTTCACCCCTCCACTTT
j_gene: TRBJ1-6
v_gene: TRBV6-6
abundance: few
d_gene: TRBD1

CDR3aa: CASSERRWVSNQPQHF
CDR3nt: TGTGCCAGCAGTGAACGTCGTTGGGTAAGCAATCAGCCCCAGCATTTT
j_gene: TRBJ1-5
v_gene: TRBV28
abundance: .
d_gene: .

CDR3aa: CSVEPSDRNSYNEQFF
CDR3nt: TGCAGCGTTGAACCATCGGACAGAAACTCCTACAATGAGCAGTTCTTC
j_gene: TRBJ2-1
v_gene: TRBV29-1
abundance: .
d_gene: .

CDR3aa: CASSLTVNQPQHF
CDR3nt: TGTGCCAGCAGCTTGACTGTTAATCAGCCCCAGCATTTT
j_gene: TRBJ1-5
v_gene: TRBV11-1
abundance: many
d_gene: .

CDR3aa: CASSLRDFSYNEQFF
CDR3nt: TGTGCCAGCAGCCTCAGGGATTTCTCCTACAATGAGCAGTTCTTC
j_gene: TRBJ2-1
v_gene: TRBV27
abundance: few
d_gene: .

CDR3aa: CASSLVSTGAPLHF
CDR3nt: TGTGCCAGCAGCTTAGTCTCCACGGGGGCACCCCTCCACTTT
j_gene: TRBJ1-6
v_gene: TRBV7-9
abundance: many
d_gene: .

CDR3aa: CASRNPGQDRQPQHF
CDR3nt: TGTGCCAGTAGAAATCCGGGACAGGACCGTCAGCCCCAGCATTTT
j_gene: TRBJ1-5
v_gene: TRBV19
abundance: .
d_gene: TRBD1

CDR3aa: CASSGGRGTYYEQYF
CDR3nt: TGTGCCAGTAGTGGGGGCAGGGGGACCTACTACGAGCAGTACTTC
j_gene: TRBJ2-7
v_gene: TRBV19
abundance: .
d_gene: TRBD1